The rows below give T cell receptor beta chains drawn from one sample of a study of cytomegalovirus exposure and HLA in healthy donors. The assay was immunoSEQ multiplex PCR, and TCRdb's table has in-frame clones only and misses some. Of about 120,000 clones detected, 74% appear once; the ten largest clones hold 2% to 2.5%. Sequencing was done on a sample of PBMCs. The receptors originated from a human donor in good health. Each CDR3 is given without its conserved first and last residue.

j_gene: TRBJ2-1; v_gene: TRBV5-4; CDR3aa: ASSPTSGGAGAQF
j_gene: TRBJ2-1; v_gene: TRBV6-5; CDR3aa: ASSVWDSPFQF
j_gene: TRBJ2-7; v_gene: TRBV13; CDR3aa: ASSLWGPYEQY
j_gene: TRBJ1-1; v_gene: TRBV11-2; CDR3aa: ASSPRWQANTEAF
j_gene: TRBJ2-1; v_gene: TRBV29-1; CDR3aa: SVESRDFYNEQF
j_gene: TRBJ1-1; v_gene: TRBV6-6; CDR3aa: ASGDRANTEAF
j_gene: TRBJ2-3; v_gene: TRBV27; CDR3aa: ASRSLAGGEHTQY
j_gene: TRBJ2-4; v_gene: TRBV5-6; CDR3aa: ASSLWDIQGKNIQY
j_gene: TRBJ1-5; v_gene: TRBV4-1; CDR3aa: ASSQDITGGVREFSNQPQH
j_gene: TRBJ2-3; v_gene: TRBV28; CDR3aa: ASSVQASTDTQY
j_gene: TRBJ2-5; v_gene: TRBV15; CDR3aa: AISGPRQETQY
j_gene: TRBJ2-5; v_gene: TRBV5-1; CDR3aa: ASSFPPGRAGETQY
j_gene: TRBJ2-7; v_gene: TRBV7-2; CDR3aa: ASSAAVLAAYSYEQY
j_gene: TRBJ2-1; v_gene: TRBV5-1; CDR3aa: ASSPEPGLDLEQF
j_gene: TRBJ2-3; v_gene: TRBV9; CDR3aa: ASSSRSGGTDTQY
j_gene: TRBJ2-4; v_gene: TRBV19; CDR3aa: ASSGFSGRANIQY
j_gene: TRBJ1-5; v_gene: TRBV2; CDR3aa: ASSQTHSNQPQH
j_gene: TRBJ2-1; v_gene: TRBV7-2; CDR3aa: ASSILAGTYNEQF
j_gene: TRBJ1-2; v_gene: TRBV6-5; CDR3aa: ASTPGGGYGYT
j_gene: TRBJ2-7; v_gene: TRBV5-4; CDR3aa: ASSHDSGRGGEQY
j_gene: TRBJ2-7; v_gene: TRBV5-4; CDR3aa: ASSPQGAYEQY
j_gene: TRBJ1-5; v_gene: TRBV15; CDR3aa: ATSRARGQFNQPQH
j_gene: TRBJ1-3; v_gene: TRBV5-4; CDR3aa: ASSSRTTGNTIY